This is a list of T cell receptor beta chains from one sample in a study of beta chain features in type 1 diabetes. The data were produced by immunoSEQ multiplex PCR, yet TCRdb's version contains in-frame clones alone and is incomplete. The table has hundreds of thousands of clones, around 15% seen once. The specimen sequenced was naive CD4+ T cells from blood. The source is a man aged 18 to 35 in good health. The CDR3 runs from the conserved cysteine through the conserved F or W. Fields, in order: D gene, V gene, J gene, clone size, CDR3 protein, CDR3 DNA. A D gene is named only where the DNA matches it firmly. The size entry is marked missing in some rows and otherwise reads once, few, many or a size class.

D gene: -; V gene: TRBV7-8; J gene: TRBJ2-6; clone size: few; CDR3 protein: CASNRALSGANVLTF; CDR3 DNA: TGTGCCAGCAACAGGGCCCTCTCTGGGGCCAACGTCCTGACTTTC
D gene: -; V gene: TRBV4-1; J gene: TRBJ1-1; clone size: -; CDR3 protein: CASRPWGQNTEAFF; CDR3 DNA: TGCGCCAGCAGGCCCTGGGGGCAGAACACTGAAGCTTTCTTT
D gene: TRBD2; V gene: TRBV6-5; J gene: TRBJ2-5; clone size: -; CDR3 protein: CASSWLAGGYQETQYF; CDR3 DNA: TGTGCCAGCAGTTGGCTAGCGGGAGGGTACCAAGAGACCCAGTACTTC
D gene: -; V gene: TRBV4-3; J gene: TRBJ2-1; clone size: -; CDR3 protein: CASSQDVGGLIYNEQFF; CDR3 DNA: TGCGCCAGCAGCCAAGATGTGGGGGGACTGATCTACAATGAGCAGTTCTTC
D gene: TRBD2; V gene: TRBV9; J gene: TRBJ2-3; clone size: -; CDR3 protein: CASSAGREGAGGASTDTQYF; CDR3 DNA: TGTGCCAGCAGCGCGGGCCGGGAGGGAGCGGGAGGGGCTAGCACAGATACGCAGTATTTT
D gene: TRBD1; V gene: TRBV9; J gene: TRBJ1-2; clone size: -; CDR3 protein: CASSAPTGAYGYTF; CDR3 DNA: TGTGCCAGCAGCGCACCAACAGGGGCCTATGGCTACACCTTC
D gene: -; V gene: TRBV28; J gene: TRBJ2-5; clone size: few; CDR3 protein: CASSPIPGKAPQETQYF; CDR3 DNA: TGTGCCAGCAGTCCCATACCGGGTAAAGCCCCCCAAGAGACCCAGTACTTC
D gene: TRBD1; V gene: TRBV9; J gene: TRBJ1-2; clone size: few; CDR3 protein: CASSVEVTGNYGYTF; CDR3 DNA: TGTGCCAGCAGCGTAGAGGTGACAGGGAACTATGGCTACACCTTC
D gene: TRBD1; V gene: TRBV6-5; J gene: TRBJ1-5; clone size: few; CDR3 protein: CASAVGTGNQPQHF; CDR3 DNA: TGTGCCAGCGCCGTCGGGACAGGGAATCAGCCCCAGCATTTT
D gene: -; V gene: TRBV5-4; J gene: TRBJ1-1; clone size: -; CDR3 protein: CASSSTGNTEAFF; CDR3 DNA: TGTGCCAGCAGCTCCACCGGGAACACTGAAGCTTTCTTT
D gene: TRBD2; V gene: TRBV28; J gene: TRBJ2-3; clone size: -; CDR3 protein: CASSSLKRGVTDTQYF; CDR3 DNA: TGTGCCAGCAGTTCCCTCAAGCGGGGGGTTACAGATACGCAGTATTTT
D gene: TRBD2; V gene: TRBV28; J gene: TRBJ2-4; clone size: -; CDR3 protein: CASSFGGRTNIQYF; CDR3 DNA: TGTGCCAGCAGTTTCGGCGGGAGGACAAACATTCAGTACTTC
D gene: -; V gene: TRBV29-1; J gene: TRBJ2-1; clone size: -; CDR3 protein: CSVAGGSSYNEQFF; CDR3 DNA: TGCAGCGTTGCCGGCGGAAGCTCCTACAATGAGCAGTTCTTC
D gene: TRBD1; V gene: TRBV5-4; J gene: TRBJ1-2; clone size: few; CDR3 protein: CASSLGQVNYGYTF; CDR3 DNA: TGTGCCAGCAGCCTGGGACAGGTTAACTATGGCTACACCTTC
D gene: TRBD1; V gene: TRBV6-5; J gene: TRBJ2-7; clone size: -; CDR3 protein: CASSYLVDRVSYEQYF; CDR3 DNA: TGTGCCAGCAGTTACCTGGTGGACAGGGTCTCCTACGAGCAGTACTTC
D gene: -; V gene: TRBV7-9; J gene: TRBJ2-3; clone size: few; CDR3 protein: CASSLKLPATDTQYF; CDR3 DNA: TGTGCCAGCAGCTTAAAGTTACCGGCCACAGATACGCAGTATTTT
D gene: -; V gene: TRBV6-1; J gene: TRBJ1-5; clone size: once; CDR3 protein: CASSDPPGGQPQHF; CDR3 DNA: TGTGCCAGCAGTGACCCTCCAGGAGGTCAGCCCCAGCATTTT
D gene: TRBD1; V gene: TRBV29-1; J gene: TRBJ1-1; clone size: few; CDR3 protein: CSADRGTTEAFF; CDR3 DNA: TGCAGCGCCGACAGGGGGACCACTGAAGCTTTCTTT
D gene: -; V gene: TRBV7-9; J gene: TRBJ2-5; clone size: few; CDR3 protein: CASSKETQYF; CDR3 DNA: TGTGCCAGCAGCAAAGAGACCCAGTACTTC
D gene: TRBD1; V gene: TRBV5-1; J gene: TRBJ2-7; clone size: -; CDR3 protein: CASSLAGTGGGEQYF; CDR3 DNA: TGCGCCAGCAGCTTGGCCGGGACAGGGGGCGGCGAGCAGTACTTC
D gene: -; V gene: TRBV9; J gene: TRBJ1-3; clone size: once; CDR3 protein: CASSEQPISGNTIYF; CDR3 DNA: TGTGCCAGCAGCGAGCAGCCGATCTCTGGAAACACCATATATTTT
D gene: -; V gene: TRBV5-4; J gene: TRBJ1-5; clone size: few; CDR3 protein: CASSFSGNQPQHF; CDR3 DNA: TGTGCCAGCAGCTTTTCCGGCAATCAGCCCCAGCATTTT
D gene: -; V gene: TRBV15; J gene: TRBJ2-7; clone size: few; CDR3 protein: CATSREPGGITYEQYF; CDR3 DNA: TGTGCCACCAGCAGAGAACCAGGGGGGATAACCTACGAGCAGTACTTC
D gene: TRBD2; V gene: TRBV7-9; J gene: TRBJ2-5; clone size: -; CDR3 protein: CASSPPEGSGGLQQETQYF; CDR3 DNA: TGTGCCAGCAGCCCCCCCGAGGGTAGCGGGGGCCTCCAACAAGAGACCCAGTACTTC
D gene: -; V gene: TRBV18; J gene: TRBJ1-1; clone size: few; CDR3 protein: CASSPRTGLGGTEAFF; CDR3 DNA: TGTGCCAGCTCACCGCGGACGGGGCTGGGGGGAACTGAAGCTTTCTTT
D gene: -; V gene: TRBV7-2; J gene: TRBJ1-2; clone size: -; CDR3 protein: CASSYDRTYGYTF; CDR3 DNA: TGTGCCAGCAGCTATGACAGGACCTATGGCTACACCTTC
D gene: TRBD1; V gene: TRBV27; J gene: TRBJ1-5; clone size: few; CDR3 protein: CASSTQGGSNQPQHF; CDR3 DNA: TGTGCCAGCAGTACCCAGGGGGGGAGCAATCAGCCCCAGCATTTT
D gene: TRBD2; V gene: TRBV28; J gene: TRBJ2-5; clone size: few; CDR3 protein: CASRRSGVETQYF; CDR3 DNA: TGTGCCAGCAGGCGCAGCGGGGTAGAGACCCAGTACTTC